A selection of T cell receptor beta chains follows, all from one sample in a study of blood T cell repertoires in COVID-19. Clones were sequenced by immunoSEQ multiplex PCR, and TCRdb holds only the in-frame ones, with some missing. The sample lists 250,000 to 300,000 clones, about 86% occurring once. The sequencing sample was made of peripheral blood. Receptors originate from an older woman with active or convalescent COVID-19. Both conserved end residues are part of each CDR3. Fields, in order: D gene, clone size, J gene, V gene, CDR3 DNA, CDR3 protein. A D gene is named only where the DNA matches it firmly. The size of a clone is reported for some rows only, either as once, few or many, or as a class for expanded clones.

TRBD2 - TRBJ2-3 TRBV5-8 TGTGCCAGCAGCTTGGCCCGGACTAGCGGGGGACGGACAGATACGCAGTATTTT CASSLARTSGGRTDTQYF
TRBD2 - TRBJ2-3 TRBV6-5 TGTGCCGGACGGACTAGCGGGGGCACAGATACGCAGTATTTT CAGRTSGGTDTQYF
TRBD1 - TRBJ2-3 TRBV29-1 TGCAGCGTTGTCCTCCCTTCGACAGGGGGCTGGGATACGCAGTATTTT CSVVLPSTGGWDTQYF
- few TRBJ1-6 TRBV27 TGTGCCAGCAGTTCGAGTTATTCACCCCTCCACTTT CASSSSYSPLHF
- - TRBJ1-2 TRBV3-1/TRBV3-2 TGTGCCAGCAGCCAAGGGGGGGGGCGGAATGGCTACACCTTC CASSQGGGRNGYTF
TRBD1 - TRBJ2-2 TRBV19 TGTGCCACCCCGACAGGGACCAACACCGGGGAGCTGTTTTTT CATPTGTNTGELFF
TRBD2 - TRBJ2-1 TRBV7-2 TGTGCCAGCAGCTCAGACGGGGGGGCTATTGTCGATGAGCAGTTCTTC CASSSDGGAIVDEQFF
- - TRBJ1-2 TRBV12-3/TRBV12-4 TGTGCCAGCAGTTTAGGGTCTACCTATGGCTACACCTTC CASSLGSTYGYTF
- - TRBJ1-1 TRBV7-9 TGTGCCAGCAGCTTAGGACAGCCGGGGAACACTGAAGCTTTCTTT CASSLGQPGNTEAFF
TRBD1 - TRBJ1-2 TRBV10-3 TGTGCCATCAGTGAGTCGATCATGCGGGACAGGGCTTATGGCTACACCTTC CAISESIMRDRAYGYTF
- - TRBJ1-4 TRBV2 TGTGCCAGCAAAGGGACTTATTGGGATGAAAAACTGTTTTTT CASKGTYWDEKLFF
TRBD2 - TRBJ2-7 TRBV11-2 TGTGCCAGCAGCTGGGGACTAGCGCTCTACGAGCAGTACTTC CASSWGLALYEQYF
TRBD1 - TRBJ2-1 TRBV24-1 TGTGCCACCAGTGATAGCTCCGGGACAGCGTCCTCCTACAATGAGCAGTTCTTC CATSDSSGTASSYNEQFF
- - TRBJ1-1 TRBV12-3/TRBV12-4 TGTGCCAGCACCTATGATGGGGCGGGGGCTTTCTTT CASTYDGAGAFF
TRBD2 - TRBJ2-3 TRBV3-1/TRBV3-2 TGTGCCAGCAGCCGAAAGGGACTAGCGGGGGCAGATACGCAGTATTTT CASSRKGLAGADTQYF